Listed below are T cell receptor beta chains from one sample, sequenced in a study of identical twins. TCRdb ran MiXCR on the 5' RACE reads and lists one entry per CDR3 protein. Of 700,000 to 950,000 distinct CDR3 sequences in the sample, roughly an eighth were seen once. This same sample was also part of a study on yellow fever vaccine responses in identical twins.

Sequencing was carried out using PBMCs. These receptors came from a woman under 30 in good health. CDR3s include the opening cysteine and the closing phenylalanine or tryptophan. D genes are given only for firm matches. Clone size is stated in some rows and not others, as once, few, many or a class when expanded.

d_call j_call v_call clone_size cdr3_nt cdr3_aa
TRBD1 TRBJ1-1 TRBV9 few TGTGCCAGCAGCGCCGGACAGGGGGGGATGAACACTGAAGCTTTCTTT CASSAGQGGMNTEAFF
- TRBJ1-1 TRBV2 few TGTGCCAGCAGTGTTGGTGTGGGAGCGAACACTGAAGCTTTCTTT CASSVGVGANTEAFF
- TRBJ1-2 TRBV14 few TGTGCCAGCAGCCAAGGGACATTGGATGGCTACACCTTC CASSQGTLDGYTF
- TRBJ1-1 TRBV7-9 few TGTGCCAGCAGCCTTGTGGCAGGGAGGAACACTGAAGCTTTCTTT CASSLVAGRNTEAFF
TRBD2 TRBJ2-3 TRBV10-3 few TGTGCCATCAGTGAGTCGGCGGGGGGTGATACGCAGTATTTT CAISESAGGDTQYF
TRBD1 TRBJ2-7 TRBV5-5 - TGTGCCAGCAGCTTGGAGTCGGTGGGACAGGGGTTAAAGTACGAGCAGTACTTC CASSLESVGQGLKYEQYF
- TRBJ2-5 TRBV2 - TGTGCCAGCAGCCGGTTCAGGGGAATTATAGGAGAGACCCAGTACTTC CASSRFRGIIGETQYF
- TRBJ1-4 TRBV20-1 - TGCAGTGCTAGACGACAGGCGAGAGAAAAACTGTTTTTT CSARRQAREKLFF
- TRBJ2-2 TRBV11-2 - TGTTCCAGCAGCTTAGGAGGGCCCGGGGAGCTGTTTTTT CSSSLGGPGELFF
TRBD2 TRBJ2-7 TRBV29-1 many TGCAGCTATGGGACTAGCGGAGGGGAGTACGAGCAGTACTTC CSYGTSGGEYEQYF
TRBD1 TRBJ2-7 TRBV5-1 few TGCGCCAGCAGCGCCGGGACAGGGGTTTACGAGCAGTACTTC CASSAGTGVYEQYF
- TRBJ2-2 TRBV20-1 few TGCAGTGCTAGACCCGGGGCGAACACCGGGGAGCTGTTTTTT CSARPGANTGELFF
- TRBJ2-6 TRBV7-9 - TGTGCCAGCAGCGCGGTCCTCTCTGGGGCCAACGTCCTGACTTTC CASSAVLSGANVLTF
TRBD1 TRBJ2-1 TRBV11-2 - TGTGCCAGCAGCTTAGGCCCCGGGACAGGGCAGGATGAGCAGTTCTTC CASSLGPGTGQDEQFF
- TRBJ2-3 TRBV7-3 few TGTGCCAGCAGCACCACCCGGGGGAGAGGAGATACGCAGTATTTT CASSTTRGRGDTQYF
TRBD2 TRBJ2-3 TRBV20-1 - TGCAGTGCTATCGGAGTAGCGGGGGGGGCGGGAGATACGCAGTATTTT CSAIGVAGGAGDTQYF
- TRBJ2-7 TRBV2 - TGTGCCAGCGGCCCGGGACGCTTCTACGAGCAGTACTTC CASGPGRFYEQYF
TRBD1 TRBJ2-1 TRBV12-3/TRBV12-4 - TGTGCCAGCACCTGGGACAGGGGAAAGAATGATGAGCAGTTCTTC CASTWDRGKNDEQFF